The rows below give T cell receptor beta chains drawn from one sample of a study of blood T cells in healthy people across ages. One entry per CDR3 protein results from TCRdb running MiXCR on the 5' RACE reads. In the table there are some 640,000 distinct CDR3 sequences, roughly 31% of which are singletons. Sequences were obtained from blood. Receptors were obtained from a woman aged 80 or over in good health. CDR3s include the opening cysteine and the closing phenylalanine or tryptophan. The D gene is left open where the match is weak. Clone sizes are given selectively: once, few, many, or a class where the clone is expanded.

d_gene: NA
v_gene: TRBV2
len: 11
j_gene: TRBJ1-1
abundance: NA
CDR3nt: TGTGCCAGCAGTGAAGAATTCTGGGCTTTCTTT
CDR3aa: CASSEEFWAFF

d_gene: NA
v_gene: TRBV7-9
len: 15
j_gene: TRBJ1-5
abundance: few
CDR3nt: TGTGCCAGCAGCTTAGGGGGATATAGCAATCAGCCCCAGCATTTT
CDR3aa: CASSLGGYSNQPQHF

d_gene: NA
v_gene: TRBV12-5
len: 16
j_gene: TRBJ2-4
abundance: NA
CDR3nt: TGTGCTAGTGGAGATGGGAAACACGTAGGGCAAAACATTCAGTACTTC
CDR3aa: CASGDGKHVGQNIQYF

d_gene: NA
v_gene: TRBV5-1
len: 14
j_gene: TRBJ2-7
abundance: many
CDR3nt: TGCGCCAGCAGCGCCTGGGACGCTACCTACGAGCAGTACTTC
CDR3aa: CASSAWDATYEQYF

d_gene: NA
v_gene: TRBV6-5
len: 12
j_gene: TRBJ1-1
abundance: once
CDR3nt: TGTGCCTGCACCATCGGCGGGGGTATGGCTTTCTTT
CDR3aa: CACTIGGGMAFF

d_gene: TRBD2
v_gene: TRBV13
len: 16
j_gene: TRBJ2-7
abundance: few
CDR3nt: TGTGCCAGCAGCGGGAGGGCAGGGAGCTCCTACAATGAGCAGTACTTC
CDR3aa: CASSGRAGSSYNEQYF

d_gene: NA
v_gene: TRBV7-2
len: 14
j_gene: TRBJ2-1
abundance: many
CDR3nt: TGTGCCAGCAGCCCCGCCGTCGGGCACAATGAGCAGTTCTTC
CDR3aa: CASSPAVGHNEQFF

d_gene: TRBD1
v_gene: TRBV2
len: 12
j_gene: TRBJ1-2
abundance: many
CDR3nt: TGTGCCAGCACCTGGGACAGGGTTGCCTACACCTTC
CDR3aa: CASTWDRVAYTF

d_gene: TRBD1
v_gene: TRBV20-1
len: 15
j_gene: TRBJ1-6
abundance: NA
CDR3nt: TGCAGTGCTAGGACAGGGTGGGCGGGTAATTCACCCCTCCACTTT
CDR3aa: CSARTGWAGNSPLHF

d_gene: NA
v_gene: TRBV3-1
len: 15
j_gene: TRBJ2-7
abundance: many
CDR3nt: TGTGCCAGCAGCCAAGACAGGGTGAACTCGTACGAGCAGTACTTC
CDR3aa: CASSQDRVNSYEQYF

d_gene: TRBD1
v_gene: TRBV5-6
len: 17
j_gene: TRBJ2-1
abundance: NA
CDR3nt: TGTGCCAGCAGCTACTTGGACAGGATGGGTGGCTACAATGAGCAGTTCTTC
CDR3aa: CASSYLDRMGGYNEQFF

d_gene: TRBD2
v_gene: TRBV6-2/TRBV6-3
len: 15
j_gene: TRBJ2-7
abundance: many
CDR3nt: TGTGCCAGCAGTGACCTAGCGGGGGGATCCTACGAGCAGTACTTC
CDR3aa: CASSDLAGGSYEQYF

d_gene: NA
v_gene: TRBV3-1
len: 18
j_gene: TRBJ2-4
abundance: NA
CDR3nt: TGTGCCAGCAGCCAAGTCGAACGAGGTCCCGTGTGGAGGAACATTCAGTACTTC
CDR3aa: CASSQVERGPVWRNIQYF

d_gene: NA
v_gene: TRBV6-2/TRBV6-3
len: 13
j_gene: TRBJ2-7
abundance: many
CDR3nt: TGTGCCAGCAGTTTTCAAGGGGGGTACGAGCAGTACTTC
CDR3aa: CASSFQGGYEQYF

d_gene: NA
v_gene: TRBV7-9
len: 16
j_gene: TRBJ1-2
abundance: NA
CDR3nt: TGTGCCAGCAGCTTAAGGGTGACAGGAGGTGACTATGGCTACACCTTC
CDR3aa: CASSLRVTGGDYGYTF

d_gene: NA
v_gene: TRBV5-1
len: 13
j_gene: TRBJ1-5
abundance: few
CDR3nt: TGCGCCAGCAGCTTACAGCCGAATCAGCCCCAGCATTTT
CDR3aa: CASSLQPNQPQHF

d_gene: NA
v_gene: TRBV20-1
len: 11
j_gene: TRBJ1-2
abundance: NA
CDR3nt: TGCAGTGCTAGAGATCTCCCGGGCTACACCTTC
CDR3aa: CSARDLPGYTF